Following are 21 T cell receptor beta chains from one sample sequenced in a study of blood T cell repertoires in COVID-19 (dated by TCRdb to between 2020 and 2021). The library was generated by the immunoSEQ multiplex PCR assay. The source is immuneACCESS, and TCRdb retained only in-frame sequences with V and J called. Part of the clones is not carried over; for the studies checked, unresolved V genes explain less than half of this, and the remainder is unexplained. This sample gives about 300,000 clones in total; more than 70% of them show up just once. The ten top clones hold around 6.6% of the sample. The sequenced sample consisted of peripheral blood. The receptors derive from a man aged 18 to 29 who had recovered from COVID-19.

The genes are TRBV5-1 and TRBJ2-2; a possible D gene is TRBD1 (5 bases). Germline lookup yields CDR1 SGHRS and CDR2 YFSETQ. V lost 2 bases and J lost 4, with 9 bases in between. The CDR3 runs 14 residues. The CDR3, as DNA: TGCGCCAGCAGCTTTGGGGCCTTCACCGGGGAGCTGTTTTTT. It is translated as CASSFGAFTGELFF.

Note on this clone: A read error may produce the germline difference seen at one junction end. V gene TRBV29-1 combines with J gene TRBJ2-5, with a possible D match to TRBD1 (6 bases). CDR1 and CDR2 (germline): SQVTM, ANQGSEA. This CDR3 region has 14 residues. CDR3 bases: TGCAGCGTTGAGGTTAGGGGGATCGCAGAGACTCAGTACTTC. This gives the protein CSVEVRGIAETQYF.

The CDR3 DNA sequence: TGTGCCAGCAGCTTCGGGACAGGGGGAACTGGGGCCAACGTCCTGACTTTC. It codes for CASSFGTGGTGANVLTF. This chain connects TRBV11-3 to TRBJ2-6, with 11 bases fitting TRBD1. The junction had 3 bases not matched to a gene; V was cut back by 3 bases and J by 2 bases. Germline CDR1 and CDR2: SGHNT and YENEEA. There are 17 residues in the CDR3. Supplemented by reference TRBV11-3 and TRBJ2-6, the full variable domain reads EAGVVQSPRYKIIEKKQPVAFWCNPISGHNTLYWYLQNLGQGPELLIRYENEEAVDDSQLPKDRFSAERLKGVDSTLKIQPAELGDSAVYLCASSFGTGGTGANVLTFGAGSRLTVL.

This chain uses TRBV4-1 with TRBJ2-5; TRBD1 matches at 10 bases. The CDR3 is made up of 15 amino acids. The V gene's germline CDR1 is MGHRA and CDR2 YSYEKL. V shed 4 bases and J 5 bases; nucleotides not matched to a gene: 7. This CDR3 is CASSLSGTGVETQYF. Here the CDR3 DNA reads TGCGCCAGCAGCCTCTCCGGGACAGGGGTCGAGACCCAGTACTTC.

The V call is TRBV6-1, the J call TRBJ2-1; perhaps TRBD1 as D (7 bases). The germline V and J ends were trimmed by 0 bases and 0 bases, with 12 bases remaining between them. The CDR3 sequence is 17 residues long. CDR1 and CDR2 (germline): MNHNS, SASEGT. The CDR3 DNA sequence: TGTGCCAGCAGTGAAGCGGAGGGGGCCGACTCCTACAATGAGCAGTTCTTC. This codes for CASSEAEGADSYNEQFF.

The table lists this clone with a count of one. The CDR3 loop reads CASSTTTGPETQYF. In nucleotides, the CDR3 is TGTGCCAGCAGCACAACGACAGGGCCAGAGACCCAGTACTTC. The chain uses TRBV5-6 and TRBJ2-5, with 7 bases fitting TRBD1. Trimming removed 4 bases from V and 4 bases from J; junction bases left unmatched: 7. This CDR3 region has 14 residues. Germline CDR1 is SGHDT and CDR2 is YYEEEE.

The V gene is TRBV12-3 or TRBV12-4, the J gene TRBJ1-4; the D is unclear. CDR3 length: 12 amino acids. V was pared by 3 bases and J by 3 bases, with 2 bases between. The CDR3 DNA reads TGTGCCAGCAGTTTCTCTAATGAAAAACTGTTTTTT. Amino acids: CASSFSNEKLFF.

In DNA, the CDR3 is TGTGCCAGCAGCTTAGGCCTGTTGGGGACAGGGGACGAAAAACTGTTTTTT. Translating gives CASSLGLLGTGDEKLFF. This chain links TRBV7-9 with TRBJ1-4; 10 bases line up with TRBD1. This CDR3 region has 17 residues. Per germline, CDR1 SEHNR and CDR2 FQNEAQ (reference sequence). J lost 8 bases, V lost 1 base, and 10 bases had no gene match. Together with reference TRBV7-9 and TRBJ1-4, the CDR3 gives the full variable domain: DTGVSQNPRHKITKRGQNVTFRCDPISEHNRLYWYRQTLGQGPEFLTYFQNEAQLEKSRLLSDRFSAERPKGSFSTLEIQRTEQGDSAMYLCASSLGLLGTGDEKLFFGSGTQLSVL.

The chain joins TRBV7-6 to TRBJ2-7; 8 positions agree with TRBD1. The CDR3 has 17 amino acids. Per germline, CDR1 SGHVS and CDR2 FNYEAQ. V was clipped by 4 bases and J by 1 base; unmatched bases: 12. The CDR3 loop reads CASSSQPETGESYEQYF. The CDR3 DNA reads TGTGCCAGCAGCTCCCAGCCCGAGACAGGGGAATCCTACGAGCAGTACTTC.

V usage is TRBV9 and J usage is TRBJ2-3, with D perhaps TRBD2 (6 bases). CDR3 length: 16 residues. V was clipped by 4 bases and J by 7 bases, with 22 bases between them. Germline-derived CDR1 and CDR2 are SGDLS and YYNGEE. The CDR3 sequence is CASSLGVGGPSYTQYF. The CDR3 nucleotides read TGTGCCAGCAGCTTGGGTGTGGGGGGACCCAGTTATACGCAGTATTTT.

V and J are TRBV7-9 and TRBJ2-3; D may be TRBD2 (6 bases). CDR1 is SEHNR and CDR2 is FQNEAQ in the germline V gene (reference sequence). This CDR3 is built from 16 residues. The germline V and J ends were trimmed by 6 bases and 0 bases, with 16 bases remaining between them. The CDR3 nucleotides read TGTGCCAGCAGTCCGCCGGGGGTAATAAGCACAGATACGCAGTATTTT. It translates to CASSPPGVISTDTQYF.

The chain couples TRBV7-8 to TRBJ2-1, with 9 bases matching TRBD2. Germline V gene data show CDR1 as SGHVS and CDR2 as FQNEAQ. The V and J ends lost 1 base and 8 bases, in that order; junction bases with no gene match: 6. This CDR3 has 15 residues. The CDR3 is CASSLVAGGPHEQFF. As DNA, the CDR3 is TGTGCCAGCAGCTTAGTGGCGGGGGGGCCCCATGAGCAGTTCTTC.

The chain links TRBV11-2 to TRBJ2-5, with 8 bases aligning to TRBD1. This CDR3 is 16 amino acids long. Germline CDR1 is SGHAT and CDR2 is FQNNGV. J gave up 3 bases and V 3 bases, and 9 bases lay outside the gene matches. CDR3 DNA sequence: TGTGCCAGCAGCTTCGGTCCAGGGGGCTGGGAAGAGACCCAGTACTTC. Translated: CASSFGPGGWEETQYF.

The chain has TRBV7-3 and TRBJ1-1; maybe TRBD1 (5 bases). Germline CDR1 reads SGHTA; CDR2 reads FQGTGA. Trimming left V 5 bases short and J 11 bases short, with 18 bases between. The CDR3 contains 13 residues. Here the CDR3 reads CASSPTPGVDAFF. In DNA, the CDR3 is TGTGCCAGCAGCCCGACCCCGGGGGTTGATGCTTTCTTT.

This sequence joins TRBV2 and TRBJ2-7; 8 bases are a match to TRBD1. The J segment lost 6 bases and the V segment lost 6 bases, leaving 13 bases of the junction unmatched. The CDR3 sequence is 15 residues long. Germline values: CDR1 SNHLY, CDR2 FYNNEI. The CDR3 spells CASSRTGRIGSEQYF. The DNA for the CDR3 is TGTGCCAGCAGCCGGACAGGGCGGATAGGTAGCGAGCAGTACTTC.

This clone occurred a few times. The chain links TRBV19 to TRBJ2-5, with TRBD2 as a possible D gene (5 bases). V lost 4 bases and J 0 bases, leaving 9 bases between the germline ends. The CDR3 is made up of 14 amino acids. The germline V gene encodes CDR1 LNHDA and CDR2 SQIVND (reference sequence). CDR3 DNA sequence: TGTGCCAGTAGTAAGCTAGCTTACCAAGAGACCCAGTACTTC. This gives the protein CASSKLAYQETQYF.

The V gene is TRBV7-9, the J gene TRBJ1-1; D gene ambiguous. Germline V CDR1 and CDR2: SEHNR, FQNEAQ (reference sequence). The V end was cut by 11 bases, the J end by 0 bases, with 13 bases between. The CDR3 spans 13 residues. CDR3 residues: CAGHRQMNTEAFF. CDR3 in DNA: TGTGCCGGTCACCGACAAATGAACACTGAAGCTTTCTTT.

The J gene is TRBJ2-7, the V gene TRBV19; a possible D gene is TRBD2 (6 bases). Germline V gene lookup returns CDR1 LNHDA and CDR2 SQIVND (reference sequence). The CDR3 length is 12 residues. V was shortened by 5 bases and J by 5 bases, with 10 bases between the two germline ends. The CDR3, as DNA: TGTGCCAGTAGTGCCCGGAGGGACGAGCAGTACTTC. Its translation: CASSARRDEQYF. The full variable domain, with the rest looked up from reference TRBV19 and TRBJ2-7, is DGGITQSPKYLFRKEGQNVTLSCEQNLNHDAMYWYRQDPGQGLRLIYYSQIVNDFQKGDIAEGYSVSREKKESFPLTVTSAQKNPTAFYLCASSARRDEQYFGPGTRLTVT.

Details on this clone: Other DNA sequences in this specimen translate into the identical CDR3. The chain employs TRBV19 and TRBJ1-4, with D hard to call. Germline CDR1 is LNHDA and CDR2 is SQIVND (reference sequence). The V gene lost 6 bases and the J gene lost 0 bases, with 8 bases spanning the gap. The CDR3 covers 14 residues. The CDR3 loop is CASRRGTTNEKLFF. CDR3 sequence (DNA): TGTGCCAGTAGGCGAGGGACAACTAATGAAAAACTGTTTTTT.

The chain is built from TRBV10-3 and TRBJ1-5, with TRBD1 matching 7 bases. The CDR3 is 13 residues long. Germline loops: CDR1 ENHRY, CDR2 SYGVKD. The V segment lost 5 bases and the J segment 4 bases; nucleotides outside the gene matches: 2. The CDR3: CAISPGGNQPQHF. The CDR3 region has the DNA TGTGCCATCAGTCCAGGGGGGAATCAGCCCCAGCATTTT.

The V gene is TRBV7-8, the J gene TRBJ2-1; tentatively, D is TRBD1 (7 bases). The CDR3 is 16 amino acids. Germline V gene lookup returns CDR1 SGHVS and CDR2 FQNEAQ. Between the trimmed V and J ends, which lost 3 bases and 1 base, there was a span of 13 bases. In DNA form, the CDR3 reads TGTGCCAGCAGCTTTCGGCAGGGGGGTTCCTACAATGAGCAGTTCTTC. Residues: CASSFRQGGSYNEQFF.